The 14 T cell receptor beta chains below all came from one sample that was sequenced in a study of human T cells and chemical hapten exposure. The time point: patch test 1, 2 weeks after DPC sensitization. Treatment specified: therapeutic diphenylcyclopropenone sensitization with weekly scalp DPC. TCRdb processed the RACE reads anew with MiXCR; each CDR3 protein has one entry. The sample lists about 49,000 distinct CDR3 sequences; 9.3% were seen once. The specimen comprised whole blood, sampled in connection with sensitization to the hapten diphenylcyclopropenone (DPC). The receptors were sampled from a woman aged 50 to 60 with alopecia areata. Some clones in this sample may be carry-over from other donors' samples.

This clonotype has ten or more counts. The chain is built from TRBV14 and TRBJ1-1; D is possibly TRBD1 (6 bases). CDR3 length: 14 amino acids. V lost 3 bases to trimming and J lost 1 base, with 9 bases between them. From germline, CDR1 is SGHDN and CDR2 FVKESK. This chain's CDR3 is CASSQGRGNTEAFF. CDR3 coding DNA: TGTGCCAGCAGCCAGGGCAGGGGGAACACTGAAGCTTTCTTT.

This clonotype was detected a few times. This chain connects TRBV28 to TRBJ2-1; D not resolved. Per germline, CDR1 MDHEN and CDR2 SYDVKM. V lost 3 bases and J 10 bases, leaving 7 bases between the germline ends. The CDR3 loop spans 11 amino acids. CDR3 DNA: TGTGCCAGCAGTTTGGTAAGCGAGCAGTTCTTC. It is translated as CASSLVSEQFF.

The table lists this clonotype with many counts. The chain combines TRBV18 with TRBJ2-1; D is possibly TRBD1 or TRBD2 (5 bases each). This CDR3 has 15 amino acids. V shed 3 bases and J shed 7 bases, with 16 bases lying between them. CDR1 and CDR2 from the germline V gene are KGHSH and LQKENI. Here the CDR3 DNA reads TGTGCCAGCTCACCTGGGGACGCTGTCGGGAATGAGCAGTTCTTC. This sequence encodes CASSPGDAVGNEQFF.

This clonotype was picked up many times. Here the CDR3 DNA reads TGTGCCAGCAGTTTAGCGGGTCAGGGGACCTATGGCTACACCTTC. It translates to CASSLAGQGTYGYTF. This chain connects TRBV12-3 or TRBV12-4 to TRBJ1-2; tentatively, D is TRBD1 (6 bases). The ends were cut back, 0 bases at V and 4 bases at J, with 12 bases in the middle. The CDR3 sequence is 15 residues long.

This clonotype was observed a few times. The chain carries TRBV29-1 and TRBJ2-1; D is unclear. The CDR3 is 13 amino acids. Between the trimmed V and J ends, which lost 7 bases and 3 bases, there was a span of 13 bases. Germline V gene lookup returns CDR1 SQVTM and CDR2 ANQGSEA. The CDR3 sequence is CSAKQLDYNEQFF. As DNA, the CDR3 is TGCAGCGCCAAACAATTAGACTACAATGAGCAGTTCTTC.

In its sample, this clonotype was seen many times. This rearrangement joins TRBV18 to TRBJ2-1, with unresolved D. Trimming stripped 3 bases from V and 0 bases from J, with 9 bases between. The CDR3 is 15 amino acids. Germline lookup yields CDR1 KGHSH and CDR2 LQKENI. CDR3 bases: TGTGCCAGCTCACCCTTGCCGAGCTCCTACAATGAGCAGTTCTTC. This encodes CASSPLPSSYNEQFF.

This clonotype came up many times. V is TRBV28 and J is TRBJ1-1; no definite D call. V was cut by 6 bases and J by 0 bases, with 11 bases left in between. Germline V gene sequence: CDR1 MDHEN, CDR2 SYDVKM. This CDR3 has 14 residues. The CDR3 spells CASRSGAMNTEAFF. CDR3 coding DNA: TGTGCCAGCAGATCGGGCGCAATGAACACTGAAGCTTTCTTT.

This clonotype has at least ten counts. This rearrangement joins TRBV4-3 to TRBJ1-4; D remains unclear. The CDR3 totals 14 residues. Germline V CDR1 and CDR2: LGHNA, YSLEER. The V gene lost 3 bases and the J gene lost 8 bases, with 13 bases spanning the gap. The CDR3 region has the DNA TGCGCCAGCAGCCAGGGGAGGGTAGGGGAAAAACTGTTTTTT. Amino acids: CASSQGRVGEKLFF.

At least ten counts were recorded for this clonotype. Written as DNA, the CDR3 is TGTGCCAGCAGCAAAGATGGCAGCTGTAACACTAATTCACCCCTCCACTTT. It specifies CASSKDGSCNTNSPLHF. This chain uses TRBV21-1 with TRBJ1-6. TRBV21-1 corresponds to a pseudogene. CDR3 length equals 17 residues.

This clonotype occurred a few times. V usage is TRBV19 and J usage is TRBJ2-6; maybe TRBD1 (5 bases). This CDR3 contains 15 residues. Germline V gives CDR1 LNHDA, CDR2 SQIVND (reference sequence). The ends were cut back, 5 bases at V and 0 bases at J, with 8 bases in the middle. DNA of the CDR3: TGTGCCAGTAGTCTCCAGGGCTCTGGGGCCAACGTCCTGACTTTC. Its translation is CASSLQGSGANVLTF.

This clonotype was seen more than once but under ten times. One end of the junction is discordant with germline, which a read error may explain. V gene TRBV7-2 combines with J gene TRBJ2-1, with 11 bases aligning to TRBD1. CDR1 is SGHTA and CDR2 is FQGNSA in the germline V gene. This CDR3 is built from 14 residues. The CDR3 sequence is CASSLGQGAYEQFF. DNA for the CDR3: TGTGCCAGCAGTTTAGGACAGGGGGCCTATGAGCAGTTCTTC.

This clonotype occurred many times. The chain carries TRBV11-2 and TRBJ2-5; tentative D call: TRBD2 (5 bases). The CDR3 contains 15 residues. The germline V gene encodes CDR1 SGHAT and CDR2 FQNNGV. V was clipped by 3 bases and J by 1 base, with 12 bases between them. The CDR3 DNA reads TGTGCCAGCAGCTTCAATGGAGCGGTCCAAGAGACCCAGTACTTC. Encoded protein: CASSFNGAVQETQYF.

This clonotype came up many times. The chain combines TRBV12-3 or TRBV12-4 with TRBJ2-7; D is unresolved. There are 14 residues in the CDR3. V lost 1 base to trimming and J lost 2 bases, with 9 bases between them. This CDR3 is CASSLVPHAYEQYF. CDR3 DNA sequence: TGTGCCAGCAGTTTAGTTCCCCACGCCTACGAGCAGTACTTC.

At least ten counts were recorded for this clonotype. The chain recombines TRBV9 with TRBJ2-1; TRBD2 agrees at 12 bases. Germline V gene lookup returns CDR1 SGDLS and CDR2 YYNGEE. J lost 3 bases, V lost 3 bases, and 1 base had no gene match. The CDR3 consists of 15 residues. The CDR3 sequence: CASSGTSGNYNEQFF. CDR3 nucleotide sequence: TGTGCCAGCAGCGGGACTAGCGGGAACTACAATGAGCAGTTCTTC.